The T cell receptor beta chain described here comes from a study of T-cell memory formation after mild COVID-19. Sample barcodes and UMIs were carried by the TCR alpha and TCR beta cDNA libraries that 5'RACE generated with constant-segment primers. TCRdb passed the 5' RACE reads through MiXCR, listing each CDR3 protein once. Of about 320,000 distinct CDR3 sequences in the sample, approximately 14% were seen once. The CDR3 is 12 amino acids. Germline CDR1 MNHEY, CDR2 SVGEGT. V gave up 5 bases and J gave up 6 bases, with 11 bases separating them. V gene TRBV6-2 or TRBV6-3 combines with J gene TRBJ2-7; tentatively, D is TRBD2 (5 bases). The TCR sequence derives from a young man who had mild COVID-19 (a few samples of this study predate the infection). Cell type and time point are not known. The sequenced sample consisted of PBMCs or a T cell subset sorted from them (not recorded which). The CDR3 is CASSPREGEQYV. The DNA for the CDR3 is TGTGCCAGCAGTCCCCGAGAGGGCGAGCAGTACGTC.